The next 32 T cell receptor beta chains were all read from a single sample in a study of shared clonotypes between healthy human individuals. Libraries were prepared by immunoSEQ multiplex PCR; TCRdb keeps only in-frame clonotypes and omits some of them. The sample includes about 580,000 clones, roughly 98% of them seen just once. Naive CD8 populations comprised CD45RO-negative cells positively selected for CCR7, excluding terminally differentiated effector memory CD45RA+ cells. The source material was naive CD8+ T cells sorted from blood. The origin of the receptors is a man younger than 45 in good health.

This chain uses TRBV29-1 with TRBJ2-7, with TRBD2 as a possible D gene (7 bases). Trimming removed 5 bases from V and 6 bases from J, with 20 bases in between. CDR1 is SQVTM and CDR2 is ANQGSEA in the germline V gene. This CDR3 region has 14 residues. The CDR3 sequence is CSVPGGRLPGEQYF. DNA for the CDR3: TGCAGCGTTCCGGGGGGCCGACTACCTGGCGAGCAGTACTTC.

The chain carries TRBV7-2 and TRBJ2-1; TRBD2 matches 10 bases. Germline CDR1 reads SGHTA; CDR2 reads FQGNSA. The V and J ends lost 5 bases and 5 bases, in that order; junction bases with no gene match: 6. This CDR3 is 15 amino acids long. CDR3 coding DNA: TGTGCCAGCAGCCCGGGACTAGCGTATCACAATGAGCAGTTCTTC. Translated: CASSPGLAYHNEQFF.

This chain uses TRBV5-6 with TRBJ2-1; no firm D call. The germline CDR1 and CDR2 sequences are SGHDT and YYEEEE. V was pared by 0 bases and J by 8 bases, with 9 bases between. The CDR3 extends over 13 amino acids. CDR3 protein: CASSLGGSHEQFF. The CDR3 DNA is TGTGCCAGCAGCTTGGGGGGTTCCCATGAGCAGTTCTTC.

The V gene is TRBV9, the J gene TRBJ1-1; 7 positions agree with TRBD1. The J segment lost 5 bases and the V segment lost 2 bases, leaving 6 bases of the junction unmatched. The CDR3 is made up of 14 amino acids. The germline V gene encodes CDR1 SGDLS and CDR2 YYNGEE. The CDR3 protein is CASSVTGRVTEAFF. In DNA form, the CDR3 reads TGTGCCAGCAGCGTGACAGGGAGGGTGACTGAAGCTTTCTTT. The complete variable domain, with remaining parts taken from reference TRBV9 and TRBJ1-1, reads DSGVTQTPKHLITATGQRVTLRCSPRSGDLSVYWYQQSLDQGLQFLIQYYNGEERAKGNILERFSAQQFPDLHSELNLSSLELGDSALYFCASSVTGRVTEAFFGQGTRLTVV.

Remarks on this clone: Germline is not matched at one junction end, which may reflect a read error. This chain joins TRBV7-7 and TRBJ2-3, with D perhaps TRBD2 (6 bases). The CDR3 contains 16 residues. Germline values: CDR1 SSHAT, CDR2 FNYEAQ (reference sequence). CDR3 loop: CASSPRPGGGTDTQYF. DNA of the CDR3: TGTGCTAGCAGCCCCCGGCCCGGGGGAGGCACAGATACGCAGTATTTT.

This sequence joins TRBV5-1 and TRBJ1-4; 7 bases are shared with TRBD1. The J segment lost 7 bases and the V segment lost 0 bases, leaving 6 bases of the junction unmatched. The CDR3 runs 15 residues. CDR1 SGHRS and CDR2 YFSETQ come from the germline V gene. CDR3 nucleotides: TGCGCCAGCAGCTTGGAAGGGGGCAGTGCTGAAAAACTGTTTTTT. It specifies CASSLEGGSAEKLFF.

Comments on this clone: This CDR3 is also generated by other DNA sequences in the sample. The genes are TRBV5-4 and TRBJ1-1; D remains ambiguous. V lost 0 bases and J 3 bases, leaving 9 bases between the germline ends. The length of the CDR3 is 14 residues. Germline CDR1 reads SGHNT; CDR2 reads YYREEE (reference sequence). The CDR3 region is CASSLGGVDTEAFF. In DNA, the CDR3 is TGTGCCAGCAGCTTGGGGGGTGTGGACACTGAAGCTTTCTTT.

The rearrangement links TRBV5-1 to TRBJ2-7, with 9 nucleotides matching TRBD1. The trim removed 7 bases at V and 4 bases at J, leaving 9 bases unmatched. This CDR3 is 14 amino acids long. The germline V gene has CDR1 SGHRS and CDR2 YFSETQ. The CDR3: CASGPGTGLYEQYF. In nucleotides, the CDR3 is TGCGCCAGCGGTCCCGGGACAGGGCTTTACGAGCAGTACTTC.

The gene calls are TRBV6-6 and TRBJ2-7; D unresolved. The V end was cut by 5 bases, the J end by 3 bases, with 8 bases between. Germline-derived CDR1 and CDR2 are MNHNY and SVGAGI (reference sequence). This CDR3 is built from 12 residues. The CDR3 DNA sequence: TGTGCCAGCAGTGCCCTGATCTACGAGCAGTACTTC. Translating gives CASSALIYEQYF.

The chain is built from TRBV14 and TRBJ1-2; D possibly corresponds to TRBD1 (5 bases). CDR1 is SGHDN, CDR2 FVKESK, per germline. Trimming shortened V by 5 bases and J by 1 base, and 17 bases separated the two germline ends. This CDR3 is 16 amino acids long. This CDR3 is CASSGGPGTLNYGYTF. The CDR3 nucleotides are TGTGCCAGCAGCGGGGGTCCCGGGACTCTTAACTATGGCTACACCTTC.

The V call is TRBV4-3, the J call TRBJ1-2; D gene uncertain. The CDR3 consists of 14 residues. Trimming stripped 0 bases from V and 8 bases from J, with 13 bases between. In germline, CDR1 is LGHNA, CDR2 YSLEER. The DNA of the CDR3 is TGCGCCAGCAGCCAAGAATTGGCTGCCGCGGGCTACACCTTC. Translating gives CASSQELAAAGYTF.

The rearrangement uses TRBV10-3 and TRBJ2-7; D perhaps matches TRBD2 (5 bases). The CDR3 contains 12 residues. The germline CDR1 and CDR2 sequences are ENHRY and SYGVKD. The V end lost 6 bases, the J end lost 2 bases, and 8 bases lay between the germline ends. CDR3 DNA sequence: TGTGCCATCAGCGGGAACACCTACGAGCAGTACTTC. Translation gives CAISGNTYEQYF.

As DNA, the CDR3 is TGTGCCAGCAGCGCCAACCACAGGGGGCGTTATGGCTACACCTTC. Its protein product is CASSANHRGRYGYTF. The chain links TRBV9 to TRBJ1-2, with 9 bases aligning to TRBD1. The CDR3 contains 15 residues. V dropped 3 bases and J dropped 5; count of bases not matched to a gene: 8. Germline loops: CDR1 SGDLS, CDR2 YYNGEE.

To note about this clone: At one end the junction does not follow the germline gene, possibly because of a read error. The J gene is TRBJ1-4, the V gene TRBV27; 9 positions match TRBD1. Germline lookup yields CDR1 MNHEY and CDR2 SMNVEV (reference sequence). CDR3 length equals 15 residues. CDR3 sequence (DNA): TGTGCCAGCAGTCAAGACAGGGGGTATCGGGAAAAGCTGTTTTTT. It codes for CASSQDRGYREKLFF. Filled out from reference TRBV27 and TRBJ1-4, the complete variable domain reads EAQVTQNPRYLITVTGKKLTVTCSQNMNHEYMSWYRQDPGLGLRQIYYSMNVEVTDKGDVPEGYKVSRKEKRNFPLILESPSPNQTSLYFCASSQDRGYREKLFFGSGTQLSVL.

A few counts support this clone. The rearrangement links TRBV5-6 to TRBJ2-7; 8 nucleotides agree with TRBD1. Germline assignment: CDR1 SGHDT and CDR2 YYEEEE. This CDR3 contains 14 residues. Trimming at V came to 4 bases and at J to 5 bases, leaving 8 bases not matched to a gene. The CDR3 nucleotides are TGTGCCAGCAGCAAGGACAGGGTGGGTCACGAGCAGTACTTC. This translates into CASSKDRVGHEQYF.

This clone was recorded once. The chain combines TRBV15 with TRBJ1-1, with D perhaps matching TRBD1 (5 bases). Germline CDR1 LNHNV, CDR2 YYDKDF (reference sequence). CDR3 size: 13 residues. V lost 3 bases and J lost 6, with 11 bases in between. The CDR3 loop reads CATSSIGGPEAFF. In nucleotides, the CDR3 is TGTGCCACCAGCAGTATCGGGGGACCTGAAGCTTTCTTT.

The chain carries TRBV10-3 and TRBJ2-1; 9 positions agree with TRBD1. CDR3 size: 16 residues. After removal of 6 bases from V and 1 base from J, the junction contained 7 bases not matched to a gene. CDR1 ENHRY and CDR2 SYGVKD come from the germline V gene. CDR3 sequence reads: CAISKGQGISYNEQFF. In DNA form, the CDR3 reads TGTGCCATCAGCAAAGGACAGGGGATATCCTACAATGAGCAGTTCTTC.

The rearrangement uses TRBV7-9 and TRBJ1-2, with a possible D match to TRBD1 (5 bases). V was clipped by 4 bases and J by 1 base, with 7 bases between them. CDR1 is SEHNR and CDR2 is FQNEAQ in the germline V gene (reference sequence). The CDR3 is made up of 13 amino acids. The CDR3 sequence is CASSSGDNYGYTF. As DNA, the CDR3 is TGTGCCAGCAGCTCGGGGGATAACTATGGCTACACCTTC. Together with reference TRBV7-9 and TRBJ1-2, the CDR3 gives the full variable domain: DTGVSQNPRHKITKRGQNVTFRCDPISEHNRLYWYRQTLGQGPEFLTYFQNEAQLEKSRLLSDRFSAERPKGSFSTLEIQRTEQGDSAMYLCASSSGDNYGYTFGSGTRLTVV.

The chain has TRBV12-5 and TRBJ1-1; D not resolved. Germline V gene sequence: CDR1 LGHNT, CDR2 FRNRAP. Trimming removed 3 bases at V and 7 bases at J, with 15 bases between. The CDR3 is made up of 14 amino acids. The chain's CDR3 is CASGFSVDGDEAFF. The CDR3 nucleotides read TGTGCTAGTGGTTTCTCGGTGGACGGGGATGAAGCTTTCTTT.

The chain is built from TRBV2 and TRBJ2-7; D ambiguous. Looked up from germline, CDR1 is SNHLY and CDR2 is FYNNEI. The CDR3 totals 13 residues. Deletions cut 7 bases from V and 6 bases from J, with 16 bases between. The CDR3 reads CASNSNVLAEQYF. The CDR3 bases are TGTGCCAGCAATTCTAACGTCCTCGCCGAGCAGTACTTC.

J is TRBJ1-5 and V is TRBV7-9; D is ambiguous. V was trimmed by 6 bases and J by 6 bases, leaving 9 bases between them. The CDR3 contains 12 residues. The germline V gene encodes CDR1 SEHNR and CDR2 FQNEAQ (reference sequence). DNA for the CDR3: TGTGCCAGCAGAATAGGTAGTCAGCCCCAGCATTTT. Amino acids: CASRIGSQPQHF.

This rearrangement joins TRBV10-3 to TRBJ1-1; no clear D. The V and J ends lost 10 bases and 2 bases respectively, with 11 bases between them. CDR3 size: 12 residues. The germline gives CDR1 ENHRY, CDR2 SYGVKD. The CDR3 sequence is CATDPTNTEAFF. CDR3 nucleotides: TGTGCCACCGATCCGACTAACACTGAAGCTTTCTTT.

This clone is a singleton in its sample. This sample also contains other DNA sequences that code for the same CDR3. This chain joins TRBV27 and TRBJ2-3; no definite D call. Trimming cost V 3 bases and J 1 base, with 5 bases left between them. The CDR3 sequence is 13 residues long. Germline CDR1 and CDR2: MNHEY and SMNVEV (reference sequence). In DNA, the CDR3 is TGTGCCAGCAGTTTTCTGGGCACAGATACGCAGTATTTT. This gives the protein CASSFLGTDTQYF.

This CDR3 is CASSSGTSGMSTDTQYF. Here the CDR3 DNA reads TGTGCCAGCAGCTCCGGGACTAGCGGGATGAGCACAGATACGCAGTATTTT. This chain uses TRBV7-9 with TRBJ2-3, with 13 bases identical to TRBD2. Germline CDR1 and CDR2: SEHNR and FQNEAQ (reference sequence). This CDR3 has 17 residues. Germline trimming cut 4 bases from V and 0 bases from J; bases unmatched to any gene: 4. The full variable domain, with the rest looked up from reference TRBV7-9 and TRBJ2-3, is DTGVSQNPRHKITKRGQNVTFRCDPISEHNRLYWYRQTLGQGPEFLTYFQNEAQLEKSRLLSDRFSAERPKGSFSTLEIQRTEQGDSAMYLCASSSGTSGMSTDTQYFGPGTRLTVL.

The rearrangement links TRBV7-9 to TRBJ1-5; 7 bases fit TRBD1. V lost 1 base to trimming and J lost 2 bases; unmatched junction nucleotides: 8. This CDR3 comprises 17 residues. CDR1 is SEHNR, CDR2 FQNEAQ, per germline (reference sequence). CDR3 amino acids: CASSLGTGVEGNQPQHF. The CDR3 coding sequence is TGTGCCAGCAGCTTAGGCACAGGGGTCGAGGGCAATCAGCCCCAGCATTTT.

CDR3 loop: CASSPITPAGPGAGYEQYF. Written as DNA, the CDR3 is TGTGCCAGCTCACCGATCACCCCAGCAGGCCCGGGAGCTGGTTACGAGCAGTACTTC. The chain has TRBV18 and TRBJ2-7, with a tentative D call TRBD2 (6 bases). The germline V gene has CDR1 KGHSH and CDR2 LQKENI. This CDR3 is 19 amino acids long. Trimming stripped 3 bases from V and 4 bases from J, with 28 bases between.

The CDR3 sequence is CASSLVGARAGPKNIQYF. The CDR3 nucleotides are TGCGCCAGCAGCTTGGTCGGGGCCCGGGCCGGGCCAAAAAACATTCAGTACTTC. The V call is TRBV5-1, the J call TRBJ2-4; D is possibly TRBD1 or TRBD2 (5 bases each). The CDR3 extends over 18 amino acids. The germline gives CDR1 SGHRS, CDR2 YFSETQ. Trimming shortened V by 0 bases and J by 4 bases, and 20 bases separated the two germline ends.

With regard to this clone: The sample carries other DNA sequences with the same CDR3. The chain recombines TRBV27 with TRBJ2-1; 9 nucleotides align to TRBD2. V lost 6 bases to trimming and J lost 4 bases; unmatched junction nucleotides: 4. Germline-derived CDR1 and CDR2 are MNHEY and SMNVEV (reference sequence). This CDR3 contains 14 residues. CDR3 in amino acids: CASRLAGEYNEQFF. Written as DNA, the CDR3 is TGTGCCAGCAGATTAGCGGGAGAGTACAATGAGCAGTTCTTC.

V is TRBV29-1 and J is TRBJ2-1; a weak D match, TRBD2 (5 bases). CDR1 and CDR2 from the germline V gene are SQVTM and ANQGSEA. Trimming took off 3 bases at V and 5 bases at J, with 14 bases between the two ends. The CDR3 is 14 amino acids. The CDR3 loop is CSVEPVAADNEQFF. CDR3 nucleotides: TGCAGCGTTGAGCCTGTAGCAGCGGACAATGAGCAGTTCTTC.

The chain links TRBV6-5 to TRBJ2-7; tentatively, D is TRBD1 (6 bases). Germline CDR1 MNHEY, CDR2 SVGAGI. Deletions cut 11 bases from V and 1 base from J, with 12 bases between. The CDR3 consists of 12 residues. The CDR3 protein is CAVSDRSYEQYF. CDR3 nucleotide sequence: TGTGCCGTCTCGGACAGATCCTACGAGCAGTACTTC.

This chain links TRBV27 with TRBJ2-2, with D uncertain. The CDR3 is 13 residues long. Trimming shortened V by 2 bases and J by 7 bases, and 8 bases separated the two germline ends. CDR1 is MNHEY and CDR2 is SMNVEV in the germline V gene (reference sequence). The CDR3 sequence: CASSLTELGELFF. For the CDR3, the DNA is TGTGCCAGCAGTTTAACCGAGCTCGGGGAGCTGTTTTTT.

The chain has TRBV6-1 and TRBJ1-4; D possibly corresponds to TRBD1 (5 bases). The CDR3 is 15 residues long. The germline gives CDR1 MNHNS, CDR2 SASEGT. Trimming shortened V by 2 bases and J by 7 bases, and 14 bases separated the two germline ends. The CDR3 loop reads CASSERRDGLEKLFF. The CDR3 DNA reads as TGTGCCAGCAGTGAAAGGAGGGACGGCCTTGAAAAACTGTTTTTT.